Following are 8 T cell receptor beta chains from one sample sequenced in a study of T-cell reconstitution after alpha-beta-depleted transplantation in children. The TCRbeta library incorporated unique molecular identifiers. TCRdb called the PCR reads again in MiXCR, with one record for every CDR3 protein. The table lists about 420,000 distinct CDR3 sequences, 9.5% to 13% of them singletons. This sample comprised PBMCs from the stem cell graft donor, obtained from the stem cell graft. These receptor sequences come from a human donor who donated a stem cell graft to a child with acute myeloid leukemia.

The chain couples TRBV7-2 to TRBJ2-1; D ambiguous. V dropped 4 bases and J dropped 2 bases, with 12 bases sitting between them. The germline CDR1 and CDR2 sequences are SGHTA and FQGNSA. CDR3 length equals 15 residues. In nucleotides, the CDR3 is TGTGCCAGCAGCTCCGCTAGGGTGGCCTACAATGAGCAGTTCTTC. Its protein is CASSSARVAYNEQFF. The whole variable domain, remainder taken from reference TRBV7-2 and TRBJ2-1, is GAGVSQSPSNKVTEKGKDVELRCDPISGHTALYWYRQSLGQGLEFLIYFQGNSAPDKSGLPSDRFSAERTGGSVSTLTIQRTQQEDSAVYLCASSSARVAYNEQFFGPGTRLTVL.

This clonotype has just a few counts. The rearrangement uses TRBV6-2 or TRBV6-3 and TRBJ2-7; TRBD1 matches 7 bases. J was trimmed by 6 bases and V by 2 bases; bases with no gene match: 10. Germline lookup yields CDR1 MNHEY and CDR2 SVGEGT. CDR3 length: 15 residues. For the CDR3, the DNA is TGTGCCAGCAGTTACAGGTTCGGGACAGTTGCCGAGCAGTACTTC. Its translation is CASSYRFGTVAEQYF.

The genes are TRBV4-1 and TRBJ2-5; D gene unclear. Between the trimmed V and J ends, which lost 1 base and 4 bases, there was a span of 10 bases. The CDR3 is 14 residues long. Germline V gene sequence: CDR1 MGHRA, CDR2 YSYEKL. The CDR3 nucleotides are TGCGCCAGCAGCCAAGGGTCTAGAGCAGAGACCCAGTACTTC. Translation: CASSQGSRAETQYF.

This clonotype was seen more than once but under ten times. The V and J genes are TRBV5-1 and TRBJ1-6, with D maybe TRBD1 (5 bases). Germline values: CDR1 SGHRS, CDR2 YFSETQ. This CDR3 region has 16 residues. Trimming stripped 4 bases from V and 7 bases from J, with 18 bases between. The CDR3: CASSLSGTPGNSPLHF. The CDR3 DNA follows: TGCGCCAGCAGCCTATCCGGGACCCCCGGGAATTCACCCCTCCACTTT.

This clonotype has more than one count but fewer than ten. The chain recombines TRBV10-2 with TRBJ2-3; D unresolved. Per the germline V gene, CDR1 is WSHSY and CDR2 is SAAADI. The germline V and J ends were trimmed by 8 bases and 6 bases, with 9 bases remaining between them. The length of the CDR3 is 11 residues. For the CDR3, the DNA is TGCGCCAGCGCCTATGTGGATACGCAGTATTTT. As protein: CASAYVDTQYF.

This clonotype was recorded a few times. The chain carries TRBV11-1 and TRBJ2-7; D is uncertain. Germline CDR1 reads SGHAT; CDR2 reads FQDESV (reference sequence). This CDR3 is 18 amino acids long. The V end lost 0 bases, the J end lost 2 bases, and 20 bases lay between the germline ends. DNA of the CDR3: TGTGCCAGCAGCTTAGCGCGGACGGACCTACTACCCACCTACGAGCAGTACTTC. This codes for CASSLARTDLLPTYEQYF. Filled out from reference TRBV11-1 and TRBJ2-7, the complete variable domain reads EAEVAQSPRYKITEKSQAVAFWCDPISGHATLYWYRQILGQGPELLVQFQDESVVDDSQLPKDRFSAERLKGVDSTLKIQPAELGDSAMYLCASSLARTDLLPTYEQYFGPGTRLTVT.

This clonotype was recorded a few times. DNA of the CDR3: TGTGCCAGCAGTGAAGCGGCGGAGAACTATGGCTACACCTTC. Protein product: CASSEAAENYGYTF. V usage is TRBV6-1 and J usage is TRBJ1-2; D remains unclear. V was shortened by 0 bases and J by 2 bases, with 7 bases between the two germline ends. From germline, CDR1 is MNHNS and CDR2 SASEGT. The CDR3 length is 14 residues.

This clonotype was recorded a few times. The V call is TRBV5-1, the J call TRBJ1-1, with no clear D. CDR3 size: 13 residues. The germline gives CDR1 SGHRS, CDR2 YFSETQ. V lost 4 bases and J lost 6, with 13 bases in between. The CDR3 sequence: CASSPGPGAEAFF. CDR3 DNA sequence: TGCGCCAGCAGCCCGGGCCCAGGAGCTGAAGCTTTCTTT.